This TCR beta chain was identified in a study of shared clonotypes between healthy human individuals. On this clone itself: No antigen is known for it.

TCRdb keeps only in-frame clones here, not all; method: immunoSEQ multiplex PCR. The sample consists of roughly 2 million clones, 85% to 95% of them appearing once. The naive CD8 population came from CD45RO-negative cells selected for CCR7, without terminally differentiated effector memory CD45RA+ cells. Broader study findings: The study generally estimated greater richness for naive than memory subsets.

This clonotype was sampled from a man between 18 and 29 years old in good health. Sequenced input: naive CD8+ T cells sorted from blood.

The DNA of the CDR3 is TGTGCCAGCGTTGGGTACAAGGATACGCAGTATTTT. This codes for CASVGYKDTQYF. The V and J genes are TRBV2 and TRBJ2-3; D unresolved. There are 12 residues in the CDR3. V was cut by 8 bases and J by 6 bases, with 12 bases left in between. Germline loops: CDR1 SNHLY, CDR2 FYNNEI.